This T cell receptor (beta chain) was captured in a study of cytomegalovirus exposure and HLA in healthy donors. This clone occurred once. The PCR used 60 Vbeta and 13 Jbeta primers. Profiling relied on immunoSEQ multiplex PCR, and the TCRdb table lists in-frame clones only, not all of them. The data contain some 150,000 clones, about 73% of them seen just once; the ten biggest clones take up 2.1%. The sequencing sample was made of PBMCs. The source of this sequence is a woman aged 55 to 70 in good health and CMV-seropositive.

CDR3 sequence: CASNTGAQETQYF. The CDR3 DNA reads as TGTGCCAGCAACACGGGAGCCCAGGAGACCCAGTACTTC. The rearrangement uses TRBV6-5 and TRBJ2-5; tentatively, D is TRBD2 (6 bases). The germline CDR1 and CDR2 sequences are MNHEY and SVGAGI. V was cut by 7 bases and J by 5 bases, with 14 bases left in between. This CDR3 comprises 13 residues.